Presented here are 18 T cell receptor beta chains from one specimen sequenced in a study of CD8 T cells in ankylosing spondylitis. General study points: Characteristic of ankylosing spondylitis blood, it appeared, was a TCR beta motif comprising eight highly homologous variants.

TCRdb re-called the 5' RACE reads with MiXCR, one entry per CDR3 protein. The repertoire holds approximately 500,000 distinct CDR3 sequences, with roughly 13% as singletons. The antigens for these receptors are not known. Sequenced material: blood, either unsorted or a sorted T cell fraction (not recorded which). These receptors were obtained from a male donor with ankylosing spondylitis.

The CDR3 nucleotides read TGCGCCAGCAGTGAGTCCGGGGGGCCGGGCTACACCTTC. Its translation: CASSESGGPGYTF. The chain has TRBV10-1 and TRBJ1-2; perhaps TRBD1 as D (6 bases). The germline V gene encodes CDR1 WNHNN and CDR2 SYGVQD (reference sequence). The CDR3 runs 13 residues. V lost 0 bases, J lost 8 bases, and 10 bases lay in between.

The sample holds many counts of this clonotype. The chain has TRBV14 and TRBJ2-1, with D maybe TRBD1 (5 bases). The CDR3 sequence is 14 residues long. Trimming cost V 1 base and J 7 bases, with 11 bases left between them. CDR1 SGHDN and CDR2 FVKESK come from the germline V gene. CDR3 nucleotides: TGTGCCAGCAGCCAAGGGTCCAGGGCAAATGAGCAGTTCTTC. This codes for CASSQGSRANEQFF.

A few counts support this clonotype. This rearrangement joins TRBV20-1 to TRBJ2-2, with TRBD1 identical over 7 bases. Germline loops: CDR1 DFQATT, CDR2 SNEGSKA (reference sequence). The CDR3 spans 14 residues. Trimming cost V 1 base and J 5 bases; bases outside gene matches: 4. In DNA, the CDR3 is TGCAGTGCTAGAGCCCCACAGGGGACCGGGGAGCTGTTTTTT. It encodes CSARAPQGTGELFF.

The J gene is TRBJ1-1, the V gene TRBV20-1; D is perhaps TRBD1 (5 bases). CDR1 and CDR2 (germline): DFQATT, SNEGSKA (reference sequence). This CDR3 contains 15 residues. Trimming left V 6 bases short and J 5 bases short, with 22 bases between. Here the CDR3 reads CSAPSHGRGWTEAFF. The CDR3 bases are TGCAGTGCCCCGAGCCATGGCCGGGGGTGGACTGAAGCTTTCTTT.

This clonotype was recorded a few times. DNA for the CDR3: TGCAGTGCTAGATTACTAGCGCGGTTTAACGAGCAGTACTTC. Its protein is CSARLLARFNEQYF. The rearrangement links TRBV20-1 to TRBJ2-7; 7 nucleotides line up with TRBD2. CDR1 is DFQATT and CDR2 is SNEGSKA in the germline V gene (reference sequence). V lost 2 bases to trimming and J lost 5 bases; unmatched junction nucleotides: 9. This CDR3 contains 14 residues.

This clonotype was recorded many times. V and J are TRBV10-3 and TRBJ1-5, with D uncertain. Trimming took 0 bases from V and 3 from J, leaving 6 bases between them. Per germline, CDR1 ENHRY and CDR2 SYGVKD. CDR3 length equals 14 residues. The chain's CDR3 is CAISESTSNQPQHF. The DNA for the CDR3 is TGTGCCATCAGTGAGTCGACCTCCAATCAGCCCCAGCATTTT.

The sample holds a few counts of this clonotype. This chain connects TRBV6-2 or TRBV6-3 to TRBJ2-1; 7 bases are a match to TRBD2. Germline CDR1 is MNHEY and CDR2 is SVGEGT. The CDR3 spans 16 residues. Unmatched junction bases numbered 14, after V lost 6 bases and J lost 6 bases. The CDR3 region has the DNA TGTGCCAGCAGCCGGGCCGGCGGGAGTCTCGCCAATGAGCAGTTCTTC. Its translation: CASSRAGGSLANEQFF.

This clonotype was seen only a few times. This chain joins TRBV12-3 or TRBV12-4 and TRBJ2-7, with a possible D match to TRBD2 (5 bases). CDR3 length: 13 amino acids. V lost 6 bases and J 0 bases, leaving 9 bases between the germline ends. The DNA for the CDR3 is TGTGCCAGCAGACCGACTACCTCCTACGAGCAGTACTTC. It translates to CASRPTTSYEQYF.

This clonotype was detected many times. The chain employs TRBV5-6 and TRBJ2-1, with D possibly being TRBD1 or TRBD2 (6 bases each). Germline V lookup: CDR1 SGHDT, CDR2 YYEEEE. V shed 0 bases and J shed 1 base, with 14 bases lying between them. The CDR3 has 17 residues. The DNA for the CDR3 is TGTGCCAGCAGCTTGGCTCATTGGGGGGCATCCTACAATGAGCAGTTCTTC. Translation gives CASSLAHWGASYNEQFF.

This clonotype was seen ten or more times. A read error may produce the germline difference seen at one junction end. The V gene is TRBV12-3 or TRBV12-4, the J gene TRBJ2-1, with D tentatively TRBD2 (6 bases). This CDR3 contains 13 residues. CDR3 sequence reads: CASSLAPYNEQFF. Written as DNA, the CDR3 is TGTGCCAGCAGTCTAGCGCCCTACAATGAGCAGTTCTTC.

This clonotype has just a few counts. The chain combines TRBV7-8 with TRBJ1-4; possibly TRBD1 for D (5 bases). The V gene's germline CDR1 is SGHVS and CDR2 FQNEAQ. This CDR3 has 16 amino acids. The V end lost 5 bases, the J end lost 4 bases, and 17 bases lay between the germline ends. The DNA of the CDR3 is TGTGCCAGCAGCCCATTAGTGGGGGGGTATAATGAAAAACTGTTTTTT. Residues: CASSPLVGGYNEKLFF.

This clonotype was seen only a few times. CDR3 region: CASSHSTGGTTDTQYF. CDR3 nucleotide sequence: TGCGCCAGCAGCCATTCCACGGGAGGGACCACAGATACGCAGTATTTT. The chain combines TRBV4-1 with TRBJ2-3; 8 bases align to TRBD2. This CDR3 has 16 amino acids. CDR1 is MGHRA, CDR2 YSYEKL, per germline. The J segment lost 2 bases and the V segment lost 3 bases, leaving 7 bases of the junction unmatched.

The gene calls are TRBV7-2 and TRBJ1-1; 12 nucleotides align to TRBD1. The junction had 8 bases not matched to a gene; V was cut back by 4 bases and J by 11 bases. This CDR3 is built from 14 residues. Germline V gives CDR1 SGHTA, CDR2 FQGNSA. CDR3 DNA: TGTGCCAGCAGCTACCGGGACAGGGGGCGTAGGGCTTTCTTT. It codes for CASSYRDRGRRAFF.

This chain uses TRBV20-1 with TRBJ2-2; 7 nucleotides match TRBD2. The CDR3 runs 16 residues. Germline V gene data show CDR1 as DFQATT and CDR2 as SNEGSKA (reference sequence). V was pared by 1 base and J by 5 bases, with 10 bases of the junction left unmatched. CDR3: CSARVPGRAGTGELFF. The CDR3 DNA reads as TGCAGTGCTAGAGTCCCGGGGAGAGCGGGGACCGGGGAGCTGTTTTTT.

The chain employs TRBV24-1 and TRBJ2-5; D may be TRBD2 (5 bases). The germline V gene encodes CDR1 KGHDR and CDR2 SFDVKD. V lost 10 bases to trimming and J lost 2 bases, with 13 bases between them. This CDR3 is built from 13 residues. The CDR3 spells CATTGSGQETQYF. CDR3 DNA: TGTGCCACTACGGGGTCAGGTCAAGAGACCCAGTACTTC.

The chain uses TRBV5-1 and TRBJ2-5, with 8 bases that match TRBD2. This CDR3 spans 15 amino acids. V trimming: 7 bases; J trimming: 2 bases; junction bases outside the gene matches: 10. The germline V gene encodes CDR1 SGHRS and CDR2 YFSETQ. The CDR3 loop reads CASSPGGAEQETQYF. CDR3 coding DNA: TGCGCCAGCTCCCCCGGGGGGGCCGAACAAGAGACCCAGTACTTC.

The sample holds a few counts of this clonotype. The J gene is TRBJ2-7, the V gene TRBV15; 11 bases are shared with TRBD2. The CDR3 loop spans 18 amino acids. Looked up from germline, CDR1 is LNHNV and CDR2 is YYDKDF (reference sequence). V lost 0 bases and J lost 3; bases outside the gene matches: 10. The CDR3 DNA follows: TGTGCCACCAGCAGAGATTCCCTAGCGGGAGGTTCTATCTACGAGCAGTACTTC. Residues: CATSRDSLAGGSIYEQYF.

This chain uses TRBV18 with TRBJ2-5; a weak D match, TRBD2 (5 bases). The CDR3 totals 15 residues. Trimming removed 6 bases at V and 5 bases at J, with 19 bases between. Germline V gene sequence: CDR1 KGHSH, CDR2 LQKENI. In DNA, the CDR3 is TGTGCCAGCTCCCAACTCGAGGCTCCGGGGGAGACCCAGTACTTC. Its translation is CASSQLEAPGETQYF.